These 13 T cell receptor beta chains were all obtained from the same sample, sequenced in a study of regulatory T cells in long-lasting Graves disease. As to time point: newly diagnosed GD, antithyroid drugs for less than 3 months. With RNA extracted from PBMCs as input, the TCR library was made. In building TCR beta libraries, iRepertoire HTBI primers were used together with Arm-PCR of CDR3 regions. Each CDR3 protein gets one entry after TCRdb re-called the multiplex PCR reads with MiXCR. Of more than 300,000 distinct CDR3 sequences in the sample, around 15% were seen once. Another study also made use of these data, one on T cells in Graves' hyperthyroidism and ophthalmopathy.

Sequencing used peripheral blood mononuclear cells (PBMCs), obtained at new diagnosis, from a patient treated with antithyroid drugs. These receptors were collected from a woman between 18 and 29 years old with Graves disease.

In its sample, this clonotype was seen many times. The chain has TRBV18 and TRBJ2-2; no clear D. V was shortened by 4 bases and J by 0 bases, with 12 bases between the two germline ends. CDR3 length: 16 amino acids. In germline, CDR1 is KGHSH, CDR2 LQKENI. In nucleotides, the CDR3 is TGTGCCAGCTCACTATATCAGAGCTCGAACACCGGGGAGCTGTTTTTT. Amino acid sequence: CASSLYQSSNTGELFF.

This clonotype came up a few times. Here the CDR3 reads CASSLWGGGLGIGELFF. Written as DNA, the CDR3 is TGTGCCAGCAGCTTATGGGGTGGGGGACTAGGGATCGGGGAGCTGTTTTTT. This sequence joins TRBV7-3 and TRBJ2-2, with 8 bases matching TRBD2. V trimming: 2 bases; J trimming: 7 bases; junction bases outside the gene matches: 12. This CDR3 region has 17 residues. Germline CDR1 and CDR2: SGHTA and FQGTGA. The full variable domain, rest sourced from reference TRBV7-3 and TRBJ2-2, is GAGVSQTPSNKVTEKGKYVELRCDPISGHTALYWYRQSLGQGPEFLIYFQGTGAADDSGLPNDRFFAVRPEGSVSTLKIQRTERGDSAVYLCASSLWGGGLGIGELFFGEGSRLTVL.

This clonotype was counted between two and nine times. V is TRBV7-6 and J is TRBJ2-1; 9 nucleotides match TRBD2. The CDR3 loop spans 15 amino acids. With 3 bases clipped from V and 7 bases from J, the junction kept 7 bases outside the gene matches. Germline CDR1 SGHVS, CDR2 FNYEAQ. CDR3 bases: TGTGCCAGCAGCTTGAGGGGGCGGGGGGGGAATGAGCAGTTCTTC. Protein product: CASSLRGRGGNEQFF.

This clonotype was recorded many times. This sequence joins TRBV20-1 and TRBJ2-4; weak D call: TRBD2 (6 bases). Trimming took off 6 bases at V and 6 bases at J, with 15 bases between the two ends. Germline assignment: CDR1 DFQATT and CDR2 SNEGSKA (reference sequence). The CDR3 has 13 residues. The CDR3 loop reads CSAVFRGGNIQYF. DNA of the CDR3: TGCAGTGCAGTCTTCCGGGGAGGAAACATTCAGTACTTC.

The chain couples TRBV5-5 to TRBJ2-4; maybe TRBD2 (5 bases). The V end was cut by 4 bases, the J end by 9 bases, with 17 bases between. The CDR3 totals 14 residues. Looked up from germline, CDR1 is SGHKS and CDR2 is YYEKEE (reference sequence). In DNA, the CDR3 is TGTGCCAGCAGCCCCCGCGGCGGGTCGGGCATTCAGTACTTC. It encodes CASSPRGGSGIQYF.

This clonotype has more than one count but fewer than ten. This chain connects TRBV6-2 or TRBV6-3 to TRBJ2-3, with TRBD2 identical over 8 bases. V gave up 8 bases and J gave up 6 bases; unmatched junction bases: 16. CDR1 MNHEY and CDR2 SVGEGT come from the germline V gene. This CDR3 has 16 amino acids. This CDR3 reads CASDPGGGAQADTQYF. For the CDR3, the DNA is TGTGCCAGCGACCCGGGAGGGGGGGCGCAAGCCGATACGCAGTATTTT.

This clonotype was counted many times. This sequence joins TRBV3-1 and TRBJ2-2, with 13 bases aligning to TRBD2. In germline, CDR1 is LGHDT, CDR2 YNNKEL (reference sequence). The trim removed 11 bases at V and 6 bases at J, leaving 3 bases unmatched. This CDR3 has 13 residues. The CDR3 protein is CAATSGGAGELFF. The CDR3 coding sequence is TGTGCCGCAACTAGCGGGGGGGCCGGGGAGCTGTTTTTT. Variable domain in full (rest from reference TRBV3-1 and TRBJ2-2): DTAVSQTPKYLVTQMGNDKSIKCEQNLGHDTMYWYKQDSKKFLKIMFSYNNKELIINETVPNRFSPKSPDKAHLNLHINSLELGDSAVYFCAATSGGAGELFFGEGSRLTVL.

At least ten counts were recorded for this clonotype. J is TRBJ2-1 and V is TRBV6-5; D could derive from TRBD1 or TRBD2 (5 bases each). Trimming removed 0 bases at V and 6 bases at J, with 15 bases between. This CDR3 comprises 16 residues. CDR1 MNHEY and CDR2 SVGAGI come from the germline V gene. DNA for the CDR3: TGTGCCAGCAGTTACTCGAAAGGACCGGGACCCAATGAGCAGTTCTTC. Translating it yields CASSYSKGPGPNEQFF.

The CDR3 here is CASSTSNTGELFF. The CDR3, as DNA: TGTGCCAGCAGTACCTCTAACACCGGGGAGCTGTTTTTT. This chain connects TRBV27 to TRBJ2-2; unclear D gene. The CDR3 has 13 residues. From germline, CDR1 is MNHEY and CDR2 SMNVEV (reference sequence). Trimming left V 5 bases short and J 2 bases short, with 6 bases between.

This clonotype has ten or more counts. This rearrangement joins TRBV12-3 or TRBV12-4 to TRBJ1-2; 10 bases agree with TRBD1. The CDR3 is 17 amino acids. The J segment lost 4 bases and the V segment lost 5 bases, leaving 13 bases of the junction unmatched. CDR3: CASSPRGSGTGVYGYTF. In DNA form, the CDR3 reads TGTGCCAGCAGTCCGCGAGGATCCGGGACAGGGGTCTATGGCTACACCTTC.

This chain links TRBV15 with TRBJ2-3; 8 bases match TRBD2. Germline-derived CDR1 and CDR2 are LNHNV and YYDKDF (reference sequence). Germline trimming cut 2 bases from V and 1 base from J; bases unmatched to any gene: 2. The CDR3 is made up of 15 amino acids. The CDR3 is CATSRRRGGTDTQYF. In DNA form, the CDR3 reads TGTGCCACCAGCAGAAGGCGGGGGGGCACAGATACGCAGTATTTT.

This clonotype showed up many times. The CDR3 DNA reads TGTGCCAGCAGTTTTATGGAGGACAATGAGCAGTTCTTC. Translated: CASSFMEDNEQFF. V and J are TRBV12-3 or TRBV12-4 and TRBJ2-1; D may be TRBD2 (5 bases). V gave up 3 bases and J gave up 5 bases, with 8 bases separating them. This CDR3 is built from 13 residues.

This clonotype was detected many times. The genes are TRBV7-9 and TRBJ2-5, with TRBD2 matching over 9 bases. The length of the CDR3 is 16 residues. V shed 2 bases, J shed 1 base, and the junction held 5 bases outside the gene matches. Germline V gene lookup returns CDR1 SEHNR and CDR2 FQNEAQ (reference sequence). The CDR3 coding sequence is TGTGCCAGCAGCTTATGGTTGCGGGAGGGCCAAGAGACCCAGTACTTC. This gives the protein CASSLWLREGQETQYF.